The present T cell receptor (beta chain) was sequenced within a study of Ad26.COV2.S vaccination and SARS-CoV-2 variants. Across the study: Enrollment placed the donor in the COV1001 Ad26.COV2.S trial arm.

This table comes from immunoSEQ multiplex PCR, and its TCRdb copy is limited to in-frame clones, with some not included. In the table there are around 350,000 clones, roughly 84% of which are singletons. The treatment here: around 19 received Ad26.COV2.S at low or high dose, single or two shots; roughly 5 received placebo; per-sample allocation not given. Day 63 after the first injection of vaccine or placebo was the sampling time. The CDR3 totals 16 residues. Germline CDR1 is SNHLY and CDR2 is FYNNEI. The V end lost 4 bases, the J end lost 3 bases, and 15 bases lay between the germline ends. This rearrangement joins TRBV2 to TRBJ2-2; a possible D gene is TRBD2 (6 bases). The input for sequencing was peripheral blood, taken in a trial of Ad26.COV2.S vaccine versus placebo. This TCR came from a person between 18 and 59 years old who received the Ad26.COV2.S COVID-19 vaccine or a placebo. The CDR3 loop reads CASSAPTGTYTGELFF. CDR3 nucleotides: TGTGCCAGCAGTGCCCCTACCGGGACTTACACCGGGGAGCTGTTTTTT.